One and the same sample provided the 12 T cell receptor beta chains below, sequenced in a study of PD-L1 blockade in urothelial cancer. Profiling relied on immunoSEQ multiplex PCR, and the TCRdb table lists in-frame clones only, not all of them. The data show about 82,000 clones, with roughly 87% seen just once and 4.5% to 7% held by the top ten. Sequencing used PBMCs, obtained around atezolizumab (anti-PD-L1) treatment. These receptors came from a woman aged 70-85 years with urothelial cancer.

The chain employs TRBV5-4 and TRBJ2-3; TRBD2 agrees at 8 bases. Trimming cost V 2 bases and J 1 base; bases outside gene matches: 6. The CDR3 is made up of 16 amino acids. Germline V gene sequence: CDR1 SGHNT, CDR2 YYREEE (reference sequence). CDR3 protein: CASSLTRGGRTDTQYF. In DNA, the CDR3 is TGTGCCAGCAGCTTAACTCGGGGGGGGCGCACAGATACGCAGTATTTT.

This chain uses TRBV18 with TRBJ2-7, with 7 positions matching TRBD1. The CDR3 loop spans 15 amino acids. Germline V gene sequence: CDR1 KGHSH, CDR2 LQKENI. With V trimmed by 6 bases and J by 2 bases, 10 bases remained unmatched. CDR3 sequence reads: CASSRKQGRTYEQYF. The CDR3 nucleotides read TGTGCCAGCTCGCGTAAACAGGGGCGAACCTACGAGCAGTACTTC. The whole variable domain, remainder taken from reference TRBV18 and TRBJ2-7, is NAGVMQNPRHLVRRRGQEARLRCSPMKGHSHVYWYRQLPEEGLKFMVYLQKENIIDESGMPKERFSAEFPKEGPSILRIQQVVRGDSAAYFCASSRKQGRTYEQYFGPGTRLTVT.

This clone was observed once. The chain has TRBV28 and TRBJ1-4; 7 bases fit TRBD1. J lost 12 bases, V lost 2 bases, and 6 bases had no gene match. This CDR3 is 13 amino acids long. The germline V gene encodes CDR1 MDHEN and CDR2 SYDVKM. CDR3 region: CASSLGTVEELFF. In DNA form, the CDR3 reads TGTGCCAGCAGTTTAGGGACAGTGGAGGAACTGTTTTTT.

The chain recombines TRBV5-1 with TRBJ1-2; 11 bases are a match to TRBD1. This CDR3 has 15 amino acids. Germline loops: CDR1 SGHRS, CDR2 YFSETQ. V was pared by 5 bases and J by 6 bases, with 9 bases of the junction left unmatched. CDR3 sequence reads: CASRDRGPDFDGYTF. The CDR3 DNA follows: TGCGCCAGCAGGGACAGGGGGCCGGATTTTGATGGCTACACCTTC.

The V call is TRBV5-1, the J call TRBJ2-7, with 11 positions matching TRBD2. The CDR3 is 16 residues long. The V gene end was trimmed by 4 bases and the J gene end by 4 bases; junction bases not matched to a gene: 10. The germline V gene encodes CDR1 SGHRS and CDR2 YFSETQ. CDR3 sequence: CASSPTPGLAVYEQYF. CDR3 in DNA: TGCGCCAGCAGCCCGACGCCGGGACTAGCGGTGTACGAGCAGTACTTC.

This clone appeared once. CDR3 nucleotide sequence: TGTGCCAGCAGCTCATTTCGGGGACTAGCGGGAGTGGTAGATACGCAGTATTTT. Its protein product is CASSSFRGLAGVVDTQYF. The chain is built from TRBV7-9 and TRBJ2-3; TRBD2 agrees at 14 bases. Germline CDR1 SEHNR, CDR2 FQNEAQ (reference sequence). The CDR3 covers 18 residues. Losses at the gene ends were 4 bases for V and 5 bases for J; bases not matched to a gene: 11.

The chain links TRBV10-3 to TRBJ2-7; TRBD1 aligns across 12 bases. Unmatched junction bases numbered 11, after V lost 9 bases and J lost 5 bases. The germline CDR1 and CDR2 sequences are ENHRY and SYGVKD. CDR3 size: 15 residues. CDR3: CAITGTGGFGDEQYF. CDR3 bases: TGTGCCATAACCGGGACAGGGGGCTTCGGGGACGAGCAGTACTTC.

The chain recombines TRBV9 with TRBJ1-1; 8 nucleotides agree with TRBD1. Germline V gives CDR1 SGDLS, CDR2 YYNGEE. The CDR3 runs to 15 residues. V gave up 3 bases and J gave up 4 bases; unmatched junction bases: 8. CDR3 nucleotides: TGTGCCAGCAGCGGAGCAGGGGGCGTCGGCACTGAAGCTTTCTTT. Translation gives CASSGAGGVGTEAFF.

This clone was seen at least ten times. V is TRBV19 and J is TRBJ2-7, with 9 nucleotides matching TRBD1. V lost 4 bases and J lost 5; bases outside the gene matches: 6. This CDR3 is built from 14 residues. Germline CDR1 LNHDA, CDR2 SQIVND (reference sequence). CDR3 bases: TGTGCCAGTAGTAAGACAGGGGGAAACAACGAGCAGTACTTC. Its protein product is CASSKTGGNNEQYF.

The chain carries TRBV7-3 and TRBJ2-1, with 10 nucleotides matching TRBD2. There are 15 residues in the CDR3. Germline CDR1 and CDR2: SGHTA and FQGTGA. With V trimmed by 5 bases and J by 2 bases, 3 bases remained unmatched. As DNA, the CDR3 is TGTGCCAGCAGCAAGACTAGCGGGCCCTACAATGAGCAGTTCTTC. The encoded protein is CASSKTSGPYNEQFF.

CDR3 sequence reads: CASSENRDRRETQYF. The DNA for the CDR3 is TGTGCCAGCAGTGAGAATAGGGACAGACGAGAGACCCAGTACTTC. The V and J genes are TRBV6-1 and TRBJ2-5; 7 nucleotides line up with TRBD1. J lost 4 bases, V lost 3 bases, and 8 bases had no gene match. CDR3 length equals 15 residues. The germline CDR1 and CDR2 sequences are MNHNS and SASEGT.

This clone occurred once. This chain connects TRBV4-3 to TRBJ2-3; D may be TRBD2 (5 bases). This CDR3 has 16 residues. CDR1 is LGHNA and CDR2 is YSLEER in the germline V gene. V gave up 0 bases and J gave up 6 bases, with 16 bases separating them. Here the CDR3 DNA reads TGCGCCAGCAGCCAAGATGTCGGGAATGGGTTTGATACGCAGTATTTT. It is translated as CASSQDVGNGFDTQYF.